A single sample is the source of the 30 T cell receptor beta chains below, sequenced in a study of cytomegalovirus exposure and HLA in healthy donors. Researchers ran the PCR with 60 Vbeta and 13 Jbeta primers. Assay used: immunoSEQ multiplex PCR; TCRdb lists only in-frame clones, some missing. The sample lists approximately 130,000 clones, about 80% occurring once. The source material was PBMCs. Every receptor here comes from a man aged 50-59 years in good health and CMV-seronegative.

V and J are TRBV7-2 and TRBJ2-7; 9 bases are shared with TRBD2. Per germline, CDR1 SGHTA and CDR2 FQGNSA. V lost 5 bases to trimming and J lost 7 bases; unmatched junction nucleotides: 9. The CDR3 extends over 14 amino acids. CDR3 nucleotides: TGTGCCAGCAGCATCCGCGGGAGGGCCTCGGAGCAGTACTTC. Translated: CASSIRGRASEQYF.

The CDR3 nucleotides read TGTGCCAGCAGCCTTCTCGGGACAGGAGATGGAGAGACCCAGTACTTC. It encodes CASSLLGTGDGETQYF. The rearrangement joins TRBV7-9 to TRBJ2-5; 8 nucleotides align to TRBD1. The CDR3 spans 16 residues. Trimming at V came to 5 bases and at J to 4 bases, leaving 12 bases not matched to a gene. Per germline, CDR1 SEHNR and CDR2 FQNEAQ (reference sequence).

The CDR3 loop reads CAQAPQGNYGYTF. CDR3 nucleotide sequence: TGTGCGCAGGCCCCACAGGGTAACTATGGCTACACCTTC. The rearrangement uses TRBV2 and TRBJ1-2; D is possibly TRBD1 (6 bases). The CDR3 sequence is 13 residues long. Germline V gene lookup returns CDR1 SNHLY and CDR2 FYNNEI.

This clone was detected once. The chain links TRBV7-9 to TRBJ2-1; 10 bases fit TRBD2. In germline, CDR1 is SEHNR, CDR2 FQNEAQ (reference sequence). The V and J ends lost 3 bases and 6 bases, in that order; junction bases with no gene match: 8. The CDR3 runs to 16 residues. The DNA of the CDR3 is TGTGCCAGCAGCTTTCAAGCGGGAGGGCCGGGCAATGAGCAGTTCTTC. Protein sequence: CASSFQAGGPGNEQFF.

This clone was picked up a small number of times. The chain recombines TRBV7-9 with TRBJ2-7; 8 bases map to TRBD2. Germline V lookup: CDR1 SEHNR, CDR2 FQNEAQ (reference sequence). The CDR3 consists of 14 residues. The V gene end was trimmed by 6 bases and the J gene end by 3 bases; junction bases not matched to a gene: 7. The chain's CDR3 is CASSGLAGNYEQYF. The CDR3 coding sequence is TGTGCCAGCAGTGGACTAGCCGGGAACTACGAGCAGTACTTC.

The chain carries TRBV18 and TRBJ1-3; 7 bases map to TRBD1. Germline CDR1 reads KGHSH; CDR2 reads LQKENI. The ends lost 2 bases at V and 1 base at J; junction bases unmatched: 8. This CDR3 comprises 17 residues. The CDR3 protein is CASSPETGMRSGNTIYF. The CDR3 nucleotides are TGTGCCAGCTCACCAGAGACAGGGATGAGGTCTGGAAACACCATATATTTT.

The V call is TRBV28, the J call TRBJ2-7; 8 bases map to TRBD1. CDR1 and CDR2 (germline): MDHEN, SYDVKM. This CDR3 has 15 amino acids. With V trimmed by 6 bases and J by 0 bases, 7 bases remained unmatched. The CDR3 nucleotides are TGTGCCAGCAGCCCAGCCACAGGGGGCTCCTACGAGCAGTACTTC. Its translation: CASSPATGGSYEQYF.

This chain connects TRBV28 to TRBJ1-2; no clear D gene. The CDR3 has 15 residues. Trimming took off 6 bases at V and 3 bases at J, with 17 bases between the two ends. The germline V gene encodes CDR1 MDHEN and CDR2 SYDVKM. The CDR3 DNA sequence: TGTGCCAGCAGCATCGTCAGGAGCGGGGACTATGGCTACACCTTC. This translates into CASSIVRSGDYGYTF.

The chain couples TRBV6-1 to TRBJ2-2; D uncertain. The CDR3 consists of 14 residues. CDR1 and CDR2 (germline): MNHNS, SASEGT. Trimming shortened V by 6 bases and J by 1 base, and 9 bases separated the two germline ends. The CDR3 bases are TGTGCCAGCAGCGGAGTTCGGAACACCGGGGAGCTGTTTTTT. Its protein is CASSGVRNTGELFF.

The count of this clone is one. The genes are TRBV27 and TRBJ2-1, with 10 bases identical to TRBD2. Trimming at V came to 6 bases and at J to 9 bases, leaving 14 bases not matched to a gene. Germline V lookup: CDR1 MNHEY, CDR2 SMNVEV (reference sequence). CDR3 length: 16 amino acids. CDR3 DNA: TGTGCCAGCAGACGCTTAAGCGGGAGGGCCCTCGCTGAGCAGTTCTTC. Translated: CASRRLSGRALAEQFF.

The V call is TRBV10-2, the J call TRBJ1-2, with a possible D match to TRBD1 (6 bases). This CDR3 has 14 amino acids. CDR1 and CDR2 (germline): WSHSY, SAAADI. Trimming cost V 6 bases and J 2 bases, with 13 bases left between them. This CDR3 is CASSEGQTNYGYTF. Written as DNA, the CDR3 is TGCGCCAGCAGCGAAGGACAGACCAACTATGGCTACACCTTC.

In DNA form, the CDR3 reads TGTGCCAGCAGCGACCGCGCGGGGGGTGAGCAGTTCTTC. This codes for CASSDRAGGEQFF. The chain is built from TRBV6-1 and TRBJ2-1, with 8 bases matching TRBD2. Germline CDR1 reads MNHNS; CDR2 reads SASEGT. The length of the CDR3 is 13 residues. V gave up 6 bases and J gave up 9 bases; unmatched junction bases: 7.

The rearrangement uses TRBV10-3 and TRBJ2-3; tentatively, D is TRBD2 (5 bases). CDR3 size: 13 residues. Germline V gives CDR1 ENHRY, CDR2 SYGVKD. V was clipped by 4 bases and J by 9 bases, with 14 bases between them. This CDR3 is CAISGEERITQYF. The CDR3 DNA reads as TGTGCCATCAGTGGAGAGGAGCGGATAACGCAGTATTTT.

V gene TRBV5-1 combines with J gene TRBJ1-1; a possible D gene is TRBD1 (6 bases). CDR1 is SGHRS, CDR2 YFSETQ, per germline. The CDR3 loop spans 14 amino acids. V was trimmed by 4 bases and J by 1 base, leaving 11 bases between them. CDR3 nucleotide sequence: TGCGCCAGCAGCGAGGGGGTCGGGAACACTGAAGCTTTCTTT. Protein sequence: CASSEGVGNTEAFF.

The chain links TRBV15 to TRBJ2-5; D is possibly TRBD2 (5 bases). V lost 4 bases, J lost 5 bases, and 11 bases lay in between. CDR1 is LNHNV, CDR2 YYDKDF, per germline (reference sequence). The CDR3 spans 13 residues. CDR3: CATSTPPGETQYF. In DNA, the CDR3 is TGTGCCACCAGCACCCCCCCGGGGGAGACCCAGTACTTC. Together with reference TRBV15 and TRBJ2-5, the CDR3 gives the full variable domain: DAMVIQNPRYQVTQFGKPVTLSCSQTLNHNVMYWYQQKSSQAPKLLFHYYDKDFNNEADTPDNFQSRRPNTSFCFLDIRSPGLGDTAMYLCATSTPPGETQYFGPGTRLLVL.

This chain uses TRBV10-3 with TRBJ2-5, with 12 bases lining up with TRBD2. CDR3 length equals 17 residues. Germline-derived CDR1 and CDR2 are ENHRY and SYGVKD. Trimming took 0 bases from V and 7 from J; bases not matched to a gene: 9. The CDR3 DNA sequence: TGTGCCATCAGTGAGTCGGCTAGCGGGAGGGCCACGGGGACCCAGTACTTC. The encoded protein is CAISESASGRATGTQYF.

J is TRBJ2-7 and V is TRBV29-1; TRBD2 matches 7 bases. There are 12 residues in the CDR3. From germline, CDR1 is SQVTM and CDR2 ANQGSEA. V was clipped by 7 bases and J by 5 bases; unmatched bases: 8. CDR3 in amino acids: CSGSQGGNEQYF. The DNA of the CDR3 is TGCAGCGGAAGCCAGGGAGGGAACGAGCAGTACTTC.

The table lists this clone with a few counts. The rearrangement links TRBV30 to TRBJ1-4; D gene ambiguous. Germline values: CDR1 GTSNPN, CDR2 SVGIG (reference sequence). This CDR3 has 11 residues. Trimming took 2 bases from V and 8 from J, leaving 6 bases between them. This CDR3 reads CAWSFGEKLFF. For the CDR3, the DNA is TGTGCCTGGAGTTTCGGGGAAAAACTGTTTTTT.

This chain uses TRBV11-2 with TRBJ1-3; D call uncertain. The CDR3 length is 15 residues. CDR1 and CDR2 from the germline V gene are SGHAT and FQNNGV. The germline V and J ends were trimmed by 4 bases and 0 bases, with 10 bases remaining between them. Here the CDR3 reads CASSSAAHSGNTIYF. In DNA, the CDR3 is TGTGCCAGCAGCTCCGCCGCGCACTCTGGAAACACCATATATTTT.

V and J are TRBV29-1 and TRBJ2-1, with 7 bases lining up with TRBD2. CDR1 and CDR2 from the germline V gene are SQVTM and ANQGSEA. The CDR3 consists of 10 residues. The CDR3 DNA reads TGCACGGGCGGGAGCTATGAGCAGTTCTTC. It codes for CTGGSYEQFF.

This clone turned up a few times. This sequence joins TRBV5-1 and TRBJ1-2; TRBD1 might be the D (6 bases). The V end lost 2 bases, the J end lost 3 bases, and 11 bases lay between the germline ends. CDR3 length: 14 amino acids. Germline assignment: CDR1 SGHRS and CDR2 YFSETQ. In DNA, the CDR3 is TGCGCCAGCAGCTTACGAGGGGGAGACTATGGCTACACCTTC. Translated: CASSLRGGDYGYTF.

This clone was seen just once. The V gene is TRBV25-1, the J gene TRBJ2-5; 9 bases are a match to TRBD2. V dropped 4 bases and J dropped 5; count of bases not matched to a gene: 5. Germline loops: CDR1 MGHDK, CDR2 SYGVNS. CDR3 size: 14 residues. CDR3 loop: CASSVSGSSETQYF. In DNA, the CDR3 is TGTGCCAGCAGTGTTAGCGGGAGTTCTGAGACCCAGTACTTC.

This clone has a handful of counts. The V call is TRBV9, the J call TRBJ1-4; 12 positions agree with TRBD1. The CDR3 length is 20 residues. The junction had 17 bases not matched to a gene; V was cut back by 4 bases and J by 4 bases. In germline, CDR1 is SGDLS, CDR2 YYNGEE. Written as DNA, the CDR3 is TGTGCCAGCAGCACCCCGAGGGGGACAGGGGGCGCCCCCCTTAATGAAAAACTGTTTTTT. It specifies CASSTPRGTGGAPLNEKLFF.

The rearrangement uses TRBV5-1 and TRBJ1-4; 10 nucleotides match TRBD1. Germline-derived CDR1 and CDR2 are SGHRS and YFSETQ. The V gene end was trimmed by 5 bases and the J gene end by 8 bases; junction bases not matched to a gene: 9. The length of the CDR3 is 15 residues. DNA of the CDR3: TGCGCCAGCAGTTTCGGGACAGGGGAATACGAAAAACTGTTTTTT. Its translation is CASSFGTGEYEKLFF.

The CDR3 DNA reads TGTGCCAGCAGTTTATCCTCCACAGGGTCTAGCAATCAGCCCCAGCATTTT. It yields the protein CASSLSSTGSSNQPQHF. The rearrangement links TRBV28 to TRBJ1-5; D is perhaps TRBD1 (6 bases). This CDR3 contains 17 residues. Trimming cost V 1 base and J 0 bases, with 13 bases left between them. Per germline, CDR1 MDHEN and CDR2 SYDVKM. The full variable domain, its missing parts supplied by reference TRBV28 and TRBJ1-5, is DVKVTQSSRYLVKRTGEKVFLECVQDMDHENMFWYRQDPGLGLRLIYFSYDVKMKEKGDIPEGYSVSREKKERFSLILESASTNQTSMYLCASSLSSTGSSNQPQHFGDGTRLSIL.

The chain employs TRBV2 and TRBJ2-7, with D possibly being TRBD2 (5 bases). This CDR3 is 15 amino acids long. The V end lost 3 bases, the J end lost 0 bases, and 12 bases lay between the germline ends. The V gene's germline CDR1 is SNHLY and CDR2 FYNNEI. Written as DNA, the CDR3 is TGTGCCAGCAGTGACCGGACTCGGAGCTCCTACGAGCAGTACTTC. This codes for CASSDRTRSSYEQYF.

J is TRBJ2-1 and V is TRBV7-9; possibly TRBD2 for D (7 bases). Trimming took 3 bases from V and 7 from J, leaving 16 bases between them. Germline CDR1 reads SEHNR; CDR2 reads FQNEAQ (reference sequence). The CDR3 runs to 15 residues. For the CDR3, the DNA is TGTGCCAGCAGCTTGATTGTGGCGGGGGCGAATGAGCAGTTCTTC. Translated, it gives CASSLIVAGANEQFF.

V and J are TRBV28 and TRBJ2-1, with TRBD2 matching 7 bases. From germline, CDR1 is MDHEN and CDR2 SYDVKM. The CDR3 has 15 amino acids. With 3 bases clipped from V and 6 bases from J, the junction kept 8 bases outside the gene matches. CDR3: CASSFSAGVPNEQFF. The CDR3 nucleotides read TGTGCCAGCAGTTTCAGTGCGGGAGTTCCCAATGAGCAGTTCTTC.

The CDR3 sequence is CASSEDRGGDEQFF. CDR3 nucleotides: TGTGCCAGCAGCGAGGACAGGGGGGGCGATGAGCAGTTCTTC. This chain joins TRBV5-4 and TRBJ2-1, with 10 bases aligning to TRBD1. Trimming at V came to 4 bases and at J to 8 bases, leaving 6 bases not matched to a gene. This CDR3 region has 14 residues. The germline gives CDR1 SGHNT, CDR2 YYREEE (reference sequence).

The genes are TRBV12-5 and TRBJ1-1; D perhaps matches TRBD1 (6 bases). Germline lookup yields CDR1 LGHNT and CDR2 FRNRAP. V shed 6 bases and J shed 7 bases, with 12 bases lying between them. CDR3 length equals 12 residues. The CDR3 DNA sequence: TGTGCTAGTGGCCTCCAAGGGGGTGAAGCTTTCTTT. Translating gives CASGLQGGEAFF.